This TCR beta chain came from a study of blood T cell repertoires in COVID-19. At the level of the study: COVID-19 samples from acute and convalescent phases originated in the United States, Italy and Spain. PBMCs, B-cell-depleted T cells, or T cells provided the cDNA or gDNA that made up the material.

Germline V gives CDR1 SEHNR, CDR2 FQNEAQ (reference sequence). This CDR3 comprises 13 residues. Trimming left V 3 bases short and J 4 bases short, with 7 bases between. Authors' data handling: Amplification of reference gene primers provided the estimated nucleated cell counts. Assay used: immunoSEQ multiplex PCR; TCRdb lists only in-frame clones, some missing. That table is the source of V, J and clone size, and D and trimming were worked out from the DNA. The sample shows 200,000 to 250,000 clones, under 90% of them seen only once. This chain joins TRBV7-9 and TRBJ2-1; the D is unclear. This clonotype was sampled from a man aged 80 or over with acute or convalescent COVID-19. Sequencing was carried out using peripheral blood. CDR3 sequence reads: CASSLHSYNEQFF. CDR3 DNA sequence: TGTGCCAGCAGCTTGCACAGTTACAATGAGCAGTTCTTC.